Described below is a single TCR beta chain sequence and its context. A much larger clone lies one base from this, so it may be a read error. The source of the sample is a study of Graves' ophthalmopathy and Graves' hyperthyroidism. Germline assignment: CDR1 MNHEY and CDR2 SMNVEV (reference sequence). The CDR3 sequence is 16 residues long. As the template, RNA transcripts were used to amplify TCR beta CDR3 regions. RT-PCR with HTBI primers came first, then second-round multiplex PCR. MiXCR, run by TCRdb on the multiplex PCR reads, gives a single entry per CDR3 protein. The sample yields 680,000 or so distinct CDR3 sequences, about a fifth seen once. The hyperthyroidism patients had a new diagnosis of under 2 months' duration and were aged 18 to 65.

J is TRBJ1-6 and V is TRBV27; TRBD1 aligns across 8 bases. Specimen: peripheral blood. The sequence derives from a young woman with stable Graves' hyperthyroidism. Some clones in this sample may be carry-over from other donors' samples. CDR3 nucleotides: TGTGCCAGCAGGACCATGACAGGGGCAGCGGGTTCACACCTCCACTTT. Its translation: CASRTMTGAAGSHLHF.